The next 9 T cell receptor beta chains were all read from a single sample in a study of blood T cell repertoires in COVID-19. Produced via immunoSEQ multiplex PCR; TCRdb's table is partial and in-frame only. Counted here are 65,000 to 95,000 clones, 70% to 90% occurring once; the ten biggest clones make up around 6.6%. Sample: peripheral blood. Source of these receptors: a man aged 65-85 years with acute or convalescent COVID-19.

In DNA, the CDR3 is TGTGCCAGCAGCTCAGGGGCCCTCGAGACCCAGTACTTC. It translates to CASSSGALETQYF. The chain recombines TRBV7-6 with TRBJ2-5; D perhaps matches TRBD1 (6 bases). Deletions cut 4 bases from V and 5 bases from J, with 11 bases between. The CDR3 length is 13 residues. Germline assignment: CDR1 SGHVS and CDR2 FNYEAQ.

The chain carries TRBV18 and TRBJ2-1; 8 bases align to TRBD2. V was clipped by 3 bases and J by 9 bases; unmatched bases: 1. Germline V gives CDR1 KGHSH, CDR2 LQKENI. CDR3 length equals 12 residues. This CDR3 reads CASSPGLAEQFF. Written as DNA, the CDR3 is TGTGCCAGCTCACCCGGACTAGCTGAGCAGTTCTTC.

This clone showed up just a few times. The genes are TRBV4-3 and TRBJ1-6, with 7 bases fitting TRBD1. The germline V gene encodes CDR1 LGHNA and CDR2 YSLEER. Trimming removed 4 bases from V and 13 bases from J; junction bases left unmatched: 10. CDR3 length equals 14 residues. The CDR3 here is CASSPTGALNPLHF. Here the CDR3 DNA reads TGCGCCAGCAGCCCCACAGGGGCCCTAAACCCCCTCCACTTT.

The chain employs TRBV5-1 and TRBJ2-7; possibly TRBD1 for D (6 bases). V lost 4 bases, J lost 3 bases, and 11 bases lay in between. CDR3 length equals 13 residues. CDR1 and CDR2 from the germline V gene are SGHRS and YFSETQ. The chain's CDR3 is CASSIRQDYEQYF. The CDR3 DNA follows: TGCGCCAGCAGCATACGACAGGACTACGAGCAGTACTTC.

The chain carries TRBV28 and TRBJ2-7; D unclear. Trimming cost V 3 bases and J 4 bases, with 7 bases left between them. The CDR3 is 12 residues long. Germline CDR1 and CDR2: MDHEN and SYDVKM. The CDR3 reads CASSFSEYEQYF. The CDR3 DNA follows: TGTGCCAGCAGTTTCTCGGAGTACGAGCAGTACTTC.

The chain employs TRBV28 and TRBJ2-1, with D maybe TRBD2 (5 bases). Trimming left V 4 bases short and J 6 bases short, with 19 bases between. The CDR3 extends over 16 amino acids. CDR1 is MDHEN and CDR2 is SYDVKM in the germline V gene. CDR3 loop: CASSSRTPRRINEQFF. CDR3 DNA sequence: TGTGCCAGCAGTTCACGGACTCCCCGCCGCATCAATGAGCAGTTCTTC.

This chain joins TRBV9 and TRBJ2-2; D gene ambiguous. V dropped 4 bases and J dropped 2 bases, with 3 bases sitting between them. Germline V CDR1 and CDR2: SGDLS, YYNGEE. The CDR3 sequence is 12 residues long. As DNA, the CDR3 is TGTGCCAGCAGCTCAAACACCGGGGAGCTGTTTTTT. Translating it yields CASSSNTGELFF.

This clone was counted once. The J gene is TRBJ1-5, the V gene TRBV6-2 or TRBV6-3; 9 bases are shared with TRBD1. CDR1 is MNHEY and CDR2 is SVGEGT in the germline V gene. Unmatched junction bases numbered 10, after V lost 5 bases and J lost 2 bases. This CDR3 spans 17 amino acids. The CDR3 spells CASSQGQGLSGNQPQHF. In nucleotides, the CDR3 is TGTGCCAGCAGTCAGGGACAGGGTCTTTCAGGCAATCAGCCCCAGCATTTT.

This clone was observed a few times. The rearrangement uses TRBV4-3 and TRBJ2-2; 11 nucleotides align to TRBD2. This CDR3 spans 17 amino acids. The V and J ends lost 5 bases and 5 bases, in that order; junction bases with no gene match: 10. Germline V gene data show CDR1 as LGHNA and CDR2 as YSLEER. In DNA form, the CDR3 reads TGCGCCAGCAGCAGCAATCTAGCGGGAGGATCGACCGGGGAGCTGTTTTTT. Translation gives CASSSNLAGGSTGELFF.